This T cell receptor (beta chain) was recorded in a study of Ad26.COV2.S vaccination and SARS-CoV-2 variants (dated by TCRdb to the early 2020s). Regarding the complete study: Donors in the vaccine arm were drawn from COV1001, a multicentre, randomized, double-blind, placebo-controlled phase I-IIa trial testing Ad26.COV2.S in healthy adults. Ad26.COV2.S was given intramuscularly at 5x10^10 or 1x10^11 viral particles, as a single shot or as two shots 56 days apart. Sequencing of the TCRbeta repertoire served to evaluate the specificity and breadth of SARS-CoV-2-reactive T cell receptors following Ad26.COV2.S vaccination. The TCR-sequenced set comprised approximately 30 samples: approximately 19 Ad26.COV2.S vaccine recipients, 5 placebo recipients and 8 SARS-CoV-2 convalescent individuals. Trial participants were randomized into five groups of five, in which low-dose or high-dose Ad26.COV2.S was given once or twice, or placebo was given on both occasions. Throughout the experiments and outcome assessment, investigators stayed blinded to trial group allocation.

The germline V gene encodes CDR1 LGHNA and CDR2 YNFKEQ. From the cysteine up to the phenylalanine, the CDR3 has a length of 17 residues. Solely the CDR3 DNA is kept, with 51 bases framed from the first base. V is reduced by 1 base and J by 5 bases, leaving a spacing of 20 bases between them. A single count supports this clone. Which antigen it targets is not known. Base qualities are not at hand, and no much larger clone is one base apart. The immunoSEQ Assay was used to sequence TCRbeta CDR3 regions. After extraction, genomic DNA underwent amplification by bias-controlled multiplex PCR, followed by high-throughput sequencing. From the authors' description of their analysis: To quantify the absolute abundance of every unique TCRbeta CDR3 region, sequences were collapsed and filtered. T cell fraction was estimated by normalization of TCRbeta template counts to usable DNA, with usable DNA being measured through amplification of reference genes present in all nucleated cells. Repertoire TCRs were annotated as SARS-CoV-2-specific by exact matching of V gene, CDR3 amino acid sequence and J gene to a known reactive TCR set. MIRA supplied the reference SARS-CoV-2 TCR set, which was filtered for enrichment in COVID-19-positive ImmuneCODE repertoires so that public or cross-reactive TCRs were removed. Drawing on the MIRA antigens, annotated TCRs were analysed further at the level of specific ORF or position within ORF. Depth was the summed frequency of annotated unique rearrangements, while breadth was defined as annotated unique rearrangements over total unique productive rearrangements. Group comparisons of TCR breadth used two-sided Wilcoxon rank-sum tests. TCRdb took this table from immuneACCESS and kept in-frame rearrangements with V and J called. Such tables lack part of the clones; where checked against another copy, unresolved V genes explain under half of the gap, and the rest is unexplained. D and trimming were read from the DNA, whereas the V and J calls and clone size are those reported in that table. For this sample there are around 240,000 clones; 85% to 90% appear just once. The leading ten clones occupy roughly 10% of the sample.

Read against the paper, the sample's treatment or condition label means: 19 received Ad26.COV2.S at low or high dose, single or two shots; about 5 received placebo; per-sample allocation not given. For vaccine and placebo recipients, repertoires were sequenced using samples collected on day 63 after the first injection. Cohort 1b enrolled about 25 adults aged 18-55 years at a single site in Boston, USA, between 29 July and 7 August 2020. Ad26.COV2.S consisted of a replication-incompetent adenovirus type 26 vector by which a prefusion-stabilized SARS-CoV-2 spike protein from the original Wuhan strain was expressed. Overall study outcomes, separate from this receptor: Spike-specific TCR breadth was higher in Ad26.COV2.S recipients than in placebo recipients (P = 0.0014). Vaccine and placebo recipients had comparable non-spike TCR breadth, which fits with the vaccine containing only spike. The study was not powered for comparison of responses between vaccine doses or regimens. The authors noted that total T cell responses may have been underestimated by the TCR breadth and depth analyses. Substantial breadth of spike-specific CD8+ and CD4+ T cell responses was reported after vaccination.

The V gene is TRBV4-2 and the J gene is TRBJ1-1, and TRBD1 may be the D gene, going by 6 matching bases. This receptor was obtained from a person between 18 and 60 years old who received the Ad26.COV2.S COVID-19 vaccine or a placebo. The starting material was peripheral blood, obtained in a trial of Ad26.COV2.S vaccine versus placebo. DNA sequence: TGTGCCAGCAGCCAAGGCCGAGGGGCCGTTAGGGGGACTGAAGCTTTCTTT. Translation gives CASSQGRGAVRGTEAFF.